This T cell receptor (beta chain) originates from a study of T-cell reconstitution after alpha-beta-depleted transplantation in children. CDR1 is DFQATT and CDR2 is SNEGSKA in the germline V gene (reference sequence). The CDR3 runs to 17 residues. Trimming removed 5 bases at V and 0 bases at J, with 17 bases between. Using unique molecular identifiers, the investigators prepared the TCRbeta library. TCRdb redid the calling of the PCR reads with MiXCR, one entry per CDR3 protein. This table has 640,000 or so distinct CDR3 sequences, approximately 17% appearing once. The chain carries TRBV20-1 and TRBJ2-6; maybe TRBD1 (5 bases). The TCR comes from a human donor who donated a stem cell graft to a child with acute myeloid leukemia. Sequenced here: PBMCs from the stem cell graft donor, sampled from the stem cell graft. CDR3 protein: CSAPFRALSSGANVLTF. The CDR3 bases are TGCAGTGCTCCGTTCAGGGCCCTCAGCTCTGGGGCCAACGTCCTGACTTTC.